Below, 18 T cell receptor beta chains from the same sample are listed, as sequenced in a study of shared clonotypes between healthy human individuals. Produced via immunoSEQ multiplex PCR; TCRdb's table is partial and in-frame only. This table has roughly 2 million clones, 95% appearing once. The sequenced sample was naive CD4+ T cells sorted from blood. Subset defined: CD45RA+ positively selected. The origin of the receptors is a man between 18 and 35 years old in good health.

This clone was detected once. V and J are TRBV6-6 and TRBJ1-2; D remains unclear. Deletions cut 7 bases from V and 0 bases from J, with 12 bases between. From germline, CDR1 is MNHNY and CDR2 SVGAGI (reference sequence). The CDR3 spans 14 residues. This chain's CDR3 is CASTSEGPNYGYTF. In DNA, the CDR3 is TGTGCCAGCACCTCGGAGGGTCCTAACTATGGCTACACCTTC.

This clone occurred once. The sample holds other DNA sequences that translate to the same CDR3. The chain employs TRBV19 and TRBJ1-5; D gene unclear. CDR3 length equals 14 residues. Deletions cut 1 base from V and 4 bases from J, with 8 bases between. The germline gives CDR1 LNHDA, CDR2 SQIVND (reference sequence). CDR3 loop: CASSIVGGNQPQHF. DNA for the CDR3: TGTGCCAGTAGTATAGTTGGAGGGAATCAGCCCCAGCATTTT.

This clone was detected only once. This sequence joins TRBV6-5 and TRBJ2-7; 8 nucleotides line up with TRBD1. Trimming cost V 6 bases and J 1 base; bases outside gene matches: 8. Germline loops: CDR1 MNHEY, CDR2 SVGAGI. This CDR3 has 15 amino acids. The CDR3 sequence is CASRRSGGGSYEQYF. The CDR3 DNA is TGTGCCAGCAGACGTTCAGGGGGCGGGTCCTACGAGCAGTACTTC.

This chain joins TRBV19 and TRBJ2-2; D remains unclear. Germline CDR1 and CDR2: LNHDA and SQIVND (reference sequence). CDR3 size: 13 residues. With 7 bases removed from V and 0 bases from J, the gap between germline ends came to 6 bases. CDR3 coding DNA: TGTGCCAGTACAGTCTCGAACACCGGGGAGCTGTTTTTT. It encodes CASTVSNTGELFF.

The genes are TRBV29-1 and TRBJ1-1, with D tentatively TRBD1 (5 bases). V dropped 5 bases and J dropped 5 bases, with 12 bases sitting between them. Per germline, CDR1 SQVTM and CDR2 ANQGSEA. This CDR3 has 12 residues. CDR3 loop: CSVTRGRTEAFF. The CDR3 bases are TGCAGCGTTACAAGGGGTAGGACTGAAGCTTTCTTT.

The chain uses TRBV7-2 and TRBJ2-1; 10 nucleotides match TRBD2. The CDR3 extends over 15 amino acids. The trim removed 5 bases at V and 2 bases at J, leaving 3 bases unmatched. Germline V gene lookup returns CDR1 SGHTA and CDR2 FQGNSA. The CDR3 sequence: CASSLTSGAYNEQFF. CDR3 coding DNA: TGTGCCAGCAGCCTTACTAGCGGGGCCTACAATGAGCAGTTCTTC.

The rearrangement uses TRBV1 and TRBJ1-3; TRBD1, the table's D call, lacks a check against the DNA. TRBV1 is a known pseudogene. This CDR3 has 15 residues. The CDR3 nucleotides read TGCACCAGCAGTAGGAGGACAGTACACGGAAACACCATATATTTT. Protein: CTSSRRTVHGNTIYF.

To note about this clone: The same CDR3 can be traced to other DNA sequences in this sample. The genes are TRBV7-9 and TRBJ2-7; 8 nucleotides line up with TRBD1. CDR1 and CDR2 from the germline V gene are SEHNR and FQNEAQ (reference sequence). The CDR3 extends over 13 amino acids. V shed 6 bases and J 1 base; nucleotides not matched to a gene: 2. The CDR3 region is CASSRQGSYEQYF. CDR3 DNA: TGTGCCAGCAGTCGACAGGGGTCCTACGAGCAGTACTTC.

The chain recombines TRBV7-2 with TRBJ2-1; D is ambiguous. Germline CDR1 and CDR2: SGHTA and FQGNSA. The ends were cut back, 0 bases at V and 13 bases at J, with 7 bases in the middle. CDR3 length: 11 amino acids. The CDR3 loop is CASSLASVQFF. The CDR3 nucleotides read TGTGCCAGCAGCTTAGCGAGCGTACAGTTCTTC. Together with reference TRBV7-2 and TRBJ2-1, the CDR3 gives the full variable domain: GAGVSQSPSNKVTEKGKDVELRCDPISGHTALYWYRQSLGQGLEFLIYFQGNSAPDKSGLPSDRFSAERTGGSVSTLTIQRTQQEDSAVYLCASSLASVQFFGPGTRLTVL.

The chain employs TRBV28 and TRBJ1-5; TRBD1 matches 9 bases. The CDR3 is 15 residues long. Trimming cost V 5 bases and J 6 bases; bases outside gene matches: 8. Germline V lookup: CDR1 MDHEN, CDR2 SYDVKM. CDR3 nucleotides: TGTGCCAGCAGTCCGGACAGGGGCGTTGGTCAGCCCCAGCATTTT. Amino acid sequence: CASSPDRGVGQPQHF.

V is TRBV5-5 and J is TRBJ2-7, with 7 bases identical to TRBD2. The trim removed 3 bases at V and 3 bases at J, leaving 9 bases unmatched. Germline V gene data show CDR1 as SGHKS and CDR2 as YYEKEE (reference sequence). The CDR3 has 15 amino acids. The CDR3 spells CASSSGGGALYEQYF. DNA for the CDR3: TGTGCCAGCAGCTCAGGCGGGGGAGCTCTCTACGAGCAGTACTTC.

V usage is TRBV19 and J usage is TRBJ2-7; 7 bases match TRBD1. CDR3 size: 13 residues. Losses at the gene ends were 6 bases for V and 0 bases for J; bases not matched to a gene: 2. Germline V gene lookup returns CDR1 LNHDA and CDR2 SQIVND (reference sequence). DNA of the CDR3: TGTGCCAGTAGGGGACAGCCCTCCTACGAGCAGTACTTC. It is translated as CASRGQPSYEQYF.

The V gene is TRBV11-3, the J gene TRBJ1-2; D uncertain. V was clipped by 4 bases and J by 5 bases, with 8 bases between them. This CDR3 region has 12 residues. Germline V lookup: CDR1 SGHNT, CDR2 YENEEA. The CDR3 loop is CASSSDGYGYTF. The CDR3 nucleotides are TGTGCCAGCAGCTCGGACGGATATGGCTACACCTTC.

This clone was counted only a few times. The chain carries TRBV2 and TRBJ1-6; no clear D. CDR1 and CDR2 (germline): SNHLY, FYNNEI. The V and J ends lost 4 bases and 8 bases respectively, with 12 bases between them. CDR3 length: 14 amino acids. Here the CDR3 reads CASSVVKWDSPLHF. In DNA form, the CDR3 reads TGTGCCAGCAGTGTGGTCAAGTGGGATTCACCCCTCCACTTT. The full variable domain, with the rest looked up from reference TRBV2 and TRBJ1-6, is EPEVTQTPSHQVTQMGQEVILRCVPISNHLYFYWYRQILGQKVEFLVSFYNNEISEKSEIFDDQFSVERPDGSNFTLKIRSTKLEDSAMYFCASSVVKWDSPLHFGNGTRLTVT.

The count of this clone is one. The V call is TRBV4-1, the J call TRBJ2-7; no clear D gene. The V gene's germline CDR1 is MGHRA and CDR2 YSYEKL. The V end lost 1 base, the J end lost 4 bases, and 14 bases lay between the germline ends. This CDR3 spans 15 amino acids. CDR3 DNA sequence: TGCGCCAGCAGCCAAGGGTCCGGCTCCACGTACGAGCAGTACTTC. Its protein is CASSQGSGSTYEQYF.

This clone was seen a handful of times. The chain recombines TRBV5-1 with TRBJ2-1; perhaps D is TRBD1 or TRBD2 (6 bases each). This CDR3 is built from 15 residues. V was shortened by 0 bases and J by 8 bases, with 15 bases between the two germline ends. Germline-derived CDR1 and CDR2 are SGHRS and YFSETQ. CDR3 nucleotide sequence: TGCGCCAGCAGCTTGGAAGCTCCCGGGGGCCATGAGCAGTTCTTC. It codes for CASSLEAPGGHEQFF.

The chain carries TRBV10-3 and TRBJ2-7; D gene ambiguous. Germline V gene lookup returns CDR1 ENHRY and CDR2 SYGVKD. This CDR3 is built from 14 residues. Trimming stripped 6 bases from V and 6 bases from J, with 18 bases between. The CDR3 DNA sequence: TGTGCCATCAGAAGAGACGCGGCGGCCACCGAGCAGTACTTC. Translated: CAIRRDAAATEQYF.

V gene TRBV11-2 combines with J gene TRBJ2-1; a possible D gene is TRBD2 (5 bases). Germline CDR1 reads SGHAT; CDR2 reads FQNNGV. The CDR3 consists of 16 residues. V lost 1 base and J lost 1, with 11 bases in between. The CDR3 coding sequence is TGTGCCAGCAGCTTAGGTGGTAGCGCTTCCTACAATGAGCAGTTCTTC. Protein: CASSLGGSASYNEQFF.